This is a list of T cell receptor beta chains from one sample in a study of Graves' ophthalmopathy and Graves' hyperthyroidism. TCRdb fed the multiplex PCR reads into MiXCR, producing one record per CDR3 protein. This table holds some 350,000 distinct CDR3 sequences, about a sixth found once. The sample consisted of peripheral blood. Receptor source: an adult woman with stable Graves' hyperthyroidism. The CDR3 runs from the conserved cysteine through the conserved F or W. The D gene is left open where the match is weak. A clone size is listed for some rows: how often the clone was seen (once, few, many), or a class if it is expanded.

j_call	v_call	d_call	clone_size	cdr3_aa	cdr3_nt
TRBJ1-2	TRBV6-6	NA	many	CASSSPGGANSF	TGTGCCAGCAGTTCCCCGGGGGGCGCGAACTCCTTC
TRBJ2-7	TRBV28	NA	NA	CASSTRVSSYEQYF	TGTGCCAGCAGTACCCGGGTATCCTCCTACGAGCAGTACTTC
TRBJ1-1	TRBV6-1	NA	many	CASNDRLMNTEAFF	TGTGCCAGCAATGACAGACTTATGAACACTGAAGCTTTCTTT
TRBJ1-1	TRBV29-1	NA	many	CSVVGGHTEAFF	TGCAGCGTTGTGGGGGGGCACACTGAAGCTTTCTTT
TRBJ1-1	TRBV10-3	NA	many	CAISESDASNTEAFF	TGTGCCATCAGTGAGTCAGATGCATCGAACACTGAAGCTTTCTTT
TRBJ2-7	TRBV27	NA	many	CASSLGEPASYEQYF	TGTGCCAGCAGTTTAGGGGAGCCAGCTTCCTACGAGCAGTACTTC
TRBJ2-5	TRBV12-3/TRBV12-4	NA	many	CASSRDTQETQYF	TGTGCCAGCAGTCGGGACACCCAAGAGACCCAGTACTTC
TRBJ1-1	TRBV19	TRBD1	many	CASSPTGANTEAFF	TGTGCCAGTAGTCCGACAGGGGCGAACACTGAAGCTTTCTTT
TRBJ1-1	TRBV28	NA	NA	CASSLAGARNTEAFF	TGTGCCAGCAGTTTGGCAGGGGCCCGAAACACTGAAGCTTTCTTT
TRBJ1-2	TRBV4-2	TRBD1	many	CASSLSAGTGGEGYTF	TGTGCCAGCAGCCTGTCCGCCGGGACAGGGGGTGAAGGCTACACCTTC
TRBJ2-2	TRBV2	NA	NA	CASSQDSPDTGELFF	TGTGCCAGCAGCCAAGACTCCCCGGACACCGGGGAGCTGTTTTTT
TRBJ2-2	TRBV6-5	NA	many	CASSFPGGELFF	TGTGCCAGCAGTTTCCCAGGAGGGGAGCTGTTTTTT
TRBJ2-7	TRBV20-1	TRBD2	many	CSARDPFSGSSYEQYF	TGCAGTGCTAGAGATCCATTTAGCGGGAGTTCCTACGAGCAGTACTTC
TRBJ2-7	TRBV15	TRBD1	NA	CATSRDRGTGRTEQYF	TGTGCCACCAGCAGAGATAGAGGGACAGGGCGTACAGAGCAGTACTTC
TRBJ2-7	TRBV11-2	NA	many	CASSLEFSGGSEQYF	TGTGCCAGCAGCTTAGAATTTTCAGGAGGCTCCGAGCAGTACTTC
TRBJ1-5	TRBV6-1	TRBD1	many	CASSEARQGPQPQHF	TGTGCCAGCAGTGAAGCTAGACAGGGTCCCCAGCCCCAGCATTTT
TRBJ2-2	TRBV19	NA	many	CASSMEAQYTGELFF	TGTGCCAGTAGTATGGAAGCTCAATACACCGGGGAGCTGTTTTTT
TRBJ2-7	TRBV6-5	TRBD1	NA	CASSYATGAQYF	TGTGCCAGCAGTTACGCAACAGGGGCGCAGTACTTC
TRBJ2-7	TRBV4-2	TRBD2	many	CASSQDCLAGEYICEQYF	TGTGCCAGCAGCCAAGATTGCCTAGCGGGAGAGTATATTTGCGAGCAGTACTTC
TRBJ2-7	TRBV7-2	NA	many	CASSLERGFNEQYF	TGTGCCAGCAGCTTGGAGAGAGGATTCAACGAGCAGTACTTC
TRBJ1-1	TRBV4-2	TRBD1	NA	CASSQDPGAWGQGKTESFF	TGTGCCAGCAGCCAAGACCCGGGGGCCTGGGGACAGGGGAAGACTGAATCTTTCTTT
TRBJ2-7	TRBV12-3/TRBV12-4	NA	many	CASSSGHYEQYF	TGTGCCAGCAGTAGCGGCCACTACGAGCAGTACTTC
TRBJ1-1	TRBV6-5	NA	NA	CASSFIGGEVEAFF	TGTGCCAGCAGTTTTATAGGGGGAGAGGTTGAAGCTTTCTTT
TRBJ2-2	TRBV24-1	NA	few	CATGDLGQDANTGELFF	TGTGCCACCGGTGATTTAGGCCAGGACGCGAACACCGGGGAGCTGTTTTTT
TRBJ1-3	TRBV20-1	NA	many	CSANNGAAGNTIYF	TGCAGTGCTAACAACGGCGCGGCTGGAAACACCATATATTTT
TRBJ2-7	TRBV13	TRBD2	many	CASSLGPGTSGASYEQYF	TGTGCCAGCAGCTTAGGTCCCGGGACTAGCGGCGCCTCCTACGAGCAGTACTTC
TRBJ1-6	TRBV5-1	NA	NA	CASAQQPNSPLHF	TGCGCCAGCGCGCAGCAACCTAATTCACCCCTCCACTTT
TRBJ2-7	TRBV20-1	TRBD1	many	CSAIDRGLSYEQYF	TGCAGTGCCATAGACAGGGGACTCTCCTACGAGCAGTACTTC
TRBJ2-7	TRBV6-1	NA	many	CASGQDGGSYEQYF	TGTGCCAGCGGCCAAGATGGGGGCTCCTACGAGCAGTACTTC
TRBJ1-3	TRBV10-2	NA	NA	CASRDAYGGNTIYF	TGCGCCAGCAGGGACGCTTATGGGGGTAACACCATATATTTT
TRBJ2-5	TRBV18	NA	NA	CASSPRNWETQYF	TGTGCCAGCTCTCCACGAAATTGGGAGACCCAGTACTTC
TRBJ2-7	TRBV6-5	NA	many	CASSYSAEGEQYF	TGTGCCAGCAGTTACTCTGCGGAGGGGGAGCAGTACTTC
TRBJ2-7	TRBV20-1	TRBD2	many	CSAKLAGPYEQYF	TGCAGTGCTAAGCTAGCGGGCCCCTACGAGCAGTACTTC
TRBJ1-1	TRBV24-1	NA	NA	CATRTVGNTEAFF	TGTGCCACCAGGACCGTCGGGAACACTGAAGCTTTCTTC
TRBJ1-5	TRBV3-1	NA	NA	CASSLGHYSNQPQHF	TGTGCCAGCAGCCTAGGGCACTATAGCAATCAGCCCCAGCATTTT
TRBJ1-1	TRBV2	NA	NA	CASTPRQNTEAFF	TGTGCCAGCACCCCCCGACAGAACACTGAAGCTTTCTTT
TRBJ2-7	TRBV6-2/TRBV6-3	NA	NA	CASSSPTTGKAYEQYF	TGTGCCAGCAGTTCCCCAACTACGGGAAAAGCCTACGAGCAGTACTTC
TRBJ2-7	TRBV20-1	NA	many	CSAREWGRGHMAYEQYF	TGCAGTGCTAGAGAATGGGGGCGAGGACACATGGCCTACGAGCAGTACTTC
TRBJ1-1	TRBV11-2	NA	many	CASSPNPGLPKAFF	TGTGCCAGCAGCCCAAACCCCGGTCTCCCGAAAGCTTTCTTT
TRBJ2-7	TRBV7-9	NA	NA	CASSPVGHLSYEQYF	TGTGCCAGCAGCCCTGTGGGACACCTCTCCTACGAGCAGTACTTC
TRBJ1-2	TRBV6-1	NA	NA	CASSGLGFREPLYGYTF	TGTGCCAGCAGTGGGCTGGGGTTCAGGGAGCCCCTCTATGGCTACACCTTC
TRBJ2-7	TRBV28	NA	NA	CASSNGGLDEQYF	TGTGCCAGCAGTAATGGGGGGCTGGACGAGCAGTACTTC
TRBJ2-7	TRBV7-8	NA	NA	CASSLDLISYEQYF	TGTGCCAGCAGCTTAGATCTCATCTCCTACGAGCAGTACTTC
TRBJ2-5	TRBV6-5	NA	many	CASRPGQEGETQYF	TGTGCCAGCAGACCAGGACAGGAGGGAGAGACCCAGTACTTC
TRBJ1-1	TRBV20-1	NA	many	CSAGLLGGTEAFF	TGCAGTGCCGGGTTGCTTGGGGGCACTGAAGCTTTCTTT
TRBJ2-7	TRBV7-2	TRBD2	many	CASSLALAGGRKSYEQYF	TGTGCCAGCAGCTTAGCTTTAGCGGGAGGGCGAAAGTCCTACGAGCAGTACTTC
TRBJ1-1	TRBV25-1	NA	once	CASSVNTEAFF	TGTGCCAGCAGTGTTAACACCGAAGCTTTCTTT
TRBJ2-7	TRBV9	NA	many	CASSVGGSEEQYF	TGTGCCAGCAGCGTAGGAGGCTCCGAAGAGCAGTACTTC
TRBJ2-5	TRBV18	NA	few	CASSPAGLQETQYF	TGTGCCAGCTCACCCGCGGGACTTCAAGAGACCCAGTACTTC
TRBJ2-5	TRBV20-1	NA	many	CSARDGEAQETQYF	TGCAGTGCTAGAGATGGGGAGGCCCAAGAGACCCAGTACTTC